This T cell receptor (beta chain) was captured by sequencing in a study of cytomegalovirus exposure and HLA in healthy donors. Germline CDR1 is MGHRA and CDR2 is YSYEKL. CDR3 length: 12 amino acids. Trimming removed 0 bases from V and 12 bases from J, with 9 bases in between. Broader study findings: Through in vitro validation, three CMV-associated chains were shown to be specific for CMV antigens.

In the case of this clone: What it binds is unknown.

The PCR contained 60 Vbeta and 13 Jbeta primers. TCRdb's table, derived via immunoSEQ multiplex PCR, lists solely in-frame clones and lacks some. The table records approximately 160,000 clones, roughly 80% of them present only once. This sequence joins TRBV4-1 and TRBJ2-4; D uncertain. The sample comprised PBMCs. The clonotype originates from a man aged 45-65 years in good health and CMV-seropositive. CDR3 DNA: TGCGCCAGCAGCCAAGATAGACTGCCTCAGTACTTC. Its translation is CASSQDRLPQYF.